This TCR beta chain stems from a study of T cells expressing NK-cell markers. The wider study: Sorted CD3+CD56-NKG2C+, CD3+CD56+NKG2C+ and CD3+CD56+NKG2C- T cells supplied the TCR beta repertoires.

Study findings and constraints: The CD3+CD56-NKG2C+ fraction was also led by these clonotypes in a handful of donors.

After re-calling the 5' RACE reads, TCRdb lists one entry per CDR3 protein, DNA absent. This table lists roughly 350,000 distinct CDR3 sequences. The CDR3 is 13 amino acids. The germline V gene encodes CDR1 SGHAT and CDR2 FQNNGV. In the case of this clonotype: Its cognate antigen is unknown.

The V gene is TRBV11-2, the J gene TRBJ1-2. The sample taken for sequencing was blood T cells: a sorted CD56 or NKG2C T cell subset, CD4+ or CD8+ T cells, or bulk PBMC T cells (not recorded which). The receptor was derived from a man aged 18 to 70 in good health. CDR3 amino acids: CASSLAPQMAITF.